This T cell receptor (beta chain) was retrieved from a study of blood T cells in healthy people across ages. It was with a sample-barcoded 5' primer and a J-beta primer mix that a second PCR of roughly 7 to 12 cycles was run. TCRdb recomputed calls from the 5' RACE reads with MiXCR, one row per CDR3 protein. The table includes 450,000 to 700,000 distinct CDR3 sequences, 25% to 30% detected once. Worth noting for this clonotype: Its antigen is not identified.

V shed 6 bases, J shed 4 bases, and the junction held 6 bases outside the gene matches. Germline assignment: CDR1 MNHEY and CDR2 SVGEGT. This CDR3 has 16 amino acids. Study findings and constraints: Researchers report that TCR beta diversity correlated strongly with naive T cell percentage.

This TCR derives from a woman between 65 and 79 years old in good health. V and J are TRBV6-2 or TRBV6-3 and TRBJ2-1; 13 positions match TRBD2. Material: blood. CDR3 protein: CASRRILAGGYNEQFF. The CDR3 DNA reads TGTGCCAGCAGACGAATACTAGCGGGGGGGTACAATGAGCAGTTCTTC.